Each of the 3 T cell receptor beta chains below was sequenced from the same sample in a study of vaccination and CD4 T cells after COVID-19. Their antigen targets remain unknown. Treatment specified: approximately 9-day PBMC culture with coronavirus spike peptide pools or control peptides (ViraFEST assay). The Oncomine TCR Beta short-read assay was what sequenced the DNA obtained from cultured CD4+ T cells. Each CDR3 protein is one row after TCRdb ran MiXCR on the PCR reads. The table shows around 3,400 distinct CDR3 sequences, with roughly 32% occurring only once. Sample: CD4+ T cells from blood, cultured in vitro. These receptor sequences come from a human donor who had recovered from COVID-19.

The chain has TRBV9 and TRBJ1-1, with 8 bases matching TRBD1. The CDR3 has 17 residues. Trimming at V came to 3 bases and at J to 3 bases, leaving 13 bases not matched to a gene. The V gene's germline CDR1 is SGDLS and CDR2 YYNGEE. In DNA, the CDR3 is TGTGCCAGCAGCGAGACAGGGGAGAACCGTCTTCACACTGAAGCTTTCTTT. Residues: CASSETGENRLHTEAFF.

The CDR3 spells CASSLAGTRRYTDTQYF. Here the CDR3 DNA reads TGTGCCAGCAGCTTAGCCGGGACTAGGCGATACACAGATACGCAGTATTTT. The chain carries TRBV11-1 and TRBJ2-3, with TRBD2 matching over 8 bases. The CDR3 is 17 amino acids. Trimming took 0 bases from V and 2 from J; bases not matched to a gene: 7. CDR1 and CDR2 (germline): SGHAT, FQDESV (reference sequence).

J is TRBJ1-1 and V is TRBV12-3 or TRBV12-4; D gene uncertain. The CDR3 contains 18 residues. V lost 2 bases and J lost 3, with 22 bases in between. The DNA of the CDR3 is TGTGCCAGCAGTTTATGGTCCCATCTACGGTCGGGTGACACTGAAGCTTTCTTT. It codes for CASSLWSHLRSGDTEAFF.